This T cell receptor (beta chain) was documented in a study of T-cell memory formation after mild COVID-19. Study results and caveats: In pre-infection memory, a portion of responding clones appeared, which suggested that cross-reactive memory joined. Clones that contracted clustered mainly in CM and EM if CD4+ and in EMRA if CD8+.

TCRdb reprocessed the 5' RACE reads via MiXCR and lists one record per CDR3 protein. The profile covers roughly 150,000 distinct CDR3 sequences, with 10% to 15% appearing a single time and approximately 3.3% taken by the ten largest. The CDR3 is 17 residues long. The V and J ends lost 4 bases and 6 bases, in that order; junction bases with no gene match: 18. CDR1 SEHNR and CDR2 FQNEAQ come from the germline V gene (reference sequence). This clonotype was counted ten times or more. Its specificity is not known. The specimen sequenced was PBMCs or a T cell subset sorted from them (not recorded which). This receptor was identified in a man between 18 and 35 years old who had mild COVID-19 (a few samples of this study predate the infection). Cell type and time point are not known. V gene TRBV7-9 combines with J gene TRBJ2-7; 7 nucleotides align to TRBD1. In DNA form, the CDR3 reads TGTGCCAGCAGCTCCGAGGGGGTGACAGGGTCTTATTCCGAGCAGTACTTC. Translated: CASSSEGVTGSYSEQYF.